This entry features one T cell receptor beta chain sequence. The record originates from a study of T cell responses to AZD1222 COVID-19 vaccine. Profiled with immunoSEQ multiplex PCR; TCRdb holds only in-frame clones, not every one. The sample includes 160,000 or so clones, around 93% seen only once; the top ten take around 4%. This CDR3 comprises 17 residues. V was trimmed by 0 bases and J by 1 base, leaving 13 bases between them. This TCR was recovered from an adult in good health. V gene TRBV5-3 combines with J gene TRBJ2-2; tentatively, D is TRBD1 (5 bases). TRBV5-3 is filed as an ORF, its function uncertain. The source was peripheral blood, collected on day 0 of AZD1222 vaccination. This CDR3 is CARSLAGWGENTGELFF. The CDR3 DNA reads as TGTGCCAGAAGCTTGGCCGGGTGGGGCGAGAACACCGGGGAGCTGTTTTTT.